This T cell receptor (beta chain) was recovered during a study of PD-L1 blockade in urothelial cancer. TCRdb's copy holds only in-frame clones and misses some; the assay was immunoSEQ multiplex PCR. The table shows 35,000 to 55,000 clones, with approximately 83% occurring only once. Germline V gene sequence: CDR1 LGHNA, CDR2 YNFKEQ. The V and J ends lost 4 bases and 2 bases respectively, with 11 bases between them. The length of the CDR3 is 14 residues. Time point described: peripheral blood 6 weeks after treatment start. Locally advanced or metastatic urothelial carcinoma affected all patients. The sample in question was PBMCs, obtained around atezolizumab (anti-PD-L1) treatment. This sequence originates from a man aged 55 to 70 with urothelial cancer. This chain links TRBV4-2 with TRBJ1-2, with no clear D. In DNA form, the CDR3 reads TGTGCCAGCAGCCCCGAGCAGGCCAACTATGGCTACACCTTC. Its translation is CASSPEQANYGYTF.